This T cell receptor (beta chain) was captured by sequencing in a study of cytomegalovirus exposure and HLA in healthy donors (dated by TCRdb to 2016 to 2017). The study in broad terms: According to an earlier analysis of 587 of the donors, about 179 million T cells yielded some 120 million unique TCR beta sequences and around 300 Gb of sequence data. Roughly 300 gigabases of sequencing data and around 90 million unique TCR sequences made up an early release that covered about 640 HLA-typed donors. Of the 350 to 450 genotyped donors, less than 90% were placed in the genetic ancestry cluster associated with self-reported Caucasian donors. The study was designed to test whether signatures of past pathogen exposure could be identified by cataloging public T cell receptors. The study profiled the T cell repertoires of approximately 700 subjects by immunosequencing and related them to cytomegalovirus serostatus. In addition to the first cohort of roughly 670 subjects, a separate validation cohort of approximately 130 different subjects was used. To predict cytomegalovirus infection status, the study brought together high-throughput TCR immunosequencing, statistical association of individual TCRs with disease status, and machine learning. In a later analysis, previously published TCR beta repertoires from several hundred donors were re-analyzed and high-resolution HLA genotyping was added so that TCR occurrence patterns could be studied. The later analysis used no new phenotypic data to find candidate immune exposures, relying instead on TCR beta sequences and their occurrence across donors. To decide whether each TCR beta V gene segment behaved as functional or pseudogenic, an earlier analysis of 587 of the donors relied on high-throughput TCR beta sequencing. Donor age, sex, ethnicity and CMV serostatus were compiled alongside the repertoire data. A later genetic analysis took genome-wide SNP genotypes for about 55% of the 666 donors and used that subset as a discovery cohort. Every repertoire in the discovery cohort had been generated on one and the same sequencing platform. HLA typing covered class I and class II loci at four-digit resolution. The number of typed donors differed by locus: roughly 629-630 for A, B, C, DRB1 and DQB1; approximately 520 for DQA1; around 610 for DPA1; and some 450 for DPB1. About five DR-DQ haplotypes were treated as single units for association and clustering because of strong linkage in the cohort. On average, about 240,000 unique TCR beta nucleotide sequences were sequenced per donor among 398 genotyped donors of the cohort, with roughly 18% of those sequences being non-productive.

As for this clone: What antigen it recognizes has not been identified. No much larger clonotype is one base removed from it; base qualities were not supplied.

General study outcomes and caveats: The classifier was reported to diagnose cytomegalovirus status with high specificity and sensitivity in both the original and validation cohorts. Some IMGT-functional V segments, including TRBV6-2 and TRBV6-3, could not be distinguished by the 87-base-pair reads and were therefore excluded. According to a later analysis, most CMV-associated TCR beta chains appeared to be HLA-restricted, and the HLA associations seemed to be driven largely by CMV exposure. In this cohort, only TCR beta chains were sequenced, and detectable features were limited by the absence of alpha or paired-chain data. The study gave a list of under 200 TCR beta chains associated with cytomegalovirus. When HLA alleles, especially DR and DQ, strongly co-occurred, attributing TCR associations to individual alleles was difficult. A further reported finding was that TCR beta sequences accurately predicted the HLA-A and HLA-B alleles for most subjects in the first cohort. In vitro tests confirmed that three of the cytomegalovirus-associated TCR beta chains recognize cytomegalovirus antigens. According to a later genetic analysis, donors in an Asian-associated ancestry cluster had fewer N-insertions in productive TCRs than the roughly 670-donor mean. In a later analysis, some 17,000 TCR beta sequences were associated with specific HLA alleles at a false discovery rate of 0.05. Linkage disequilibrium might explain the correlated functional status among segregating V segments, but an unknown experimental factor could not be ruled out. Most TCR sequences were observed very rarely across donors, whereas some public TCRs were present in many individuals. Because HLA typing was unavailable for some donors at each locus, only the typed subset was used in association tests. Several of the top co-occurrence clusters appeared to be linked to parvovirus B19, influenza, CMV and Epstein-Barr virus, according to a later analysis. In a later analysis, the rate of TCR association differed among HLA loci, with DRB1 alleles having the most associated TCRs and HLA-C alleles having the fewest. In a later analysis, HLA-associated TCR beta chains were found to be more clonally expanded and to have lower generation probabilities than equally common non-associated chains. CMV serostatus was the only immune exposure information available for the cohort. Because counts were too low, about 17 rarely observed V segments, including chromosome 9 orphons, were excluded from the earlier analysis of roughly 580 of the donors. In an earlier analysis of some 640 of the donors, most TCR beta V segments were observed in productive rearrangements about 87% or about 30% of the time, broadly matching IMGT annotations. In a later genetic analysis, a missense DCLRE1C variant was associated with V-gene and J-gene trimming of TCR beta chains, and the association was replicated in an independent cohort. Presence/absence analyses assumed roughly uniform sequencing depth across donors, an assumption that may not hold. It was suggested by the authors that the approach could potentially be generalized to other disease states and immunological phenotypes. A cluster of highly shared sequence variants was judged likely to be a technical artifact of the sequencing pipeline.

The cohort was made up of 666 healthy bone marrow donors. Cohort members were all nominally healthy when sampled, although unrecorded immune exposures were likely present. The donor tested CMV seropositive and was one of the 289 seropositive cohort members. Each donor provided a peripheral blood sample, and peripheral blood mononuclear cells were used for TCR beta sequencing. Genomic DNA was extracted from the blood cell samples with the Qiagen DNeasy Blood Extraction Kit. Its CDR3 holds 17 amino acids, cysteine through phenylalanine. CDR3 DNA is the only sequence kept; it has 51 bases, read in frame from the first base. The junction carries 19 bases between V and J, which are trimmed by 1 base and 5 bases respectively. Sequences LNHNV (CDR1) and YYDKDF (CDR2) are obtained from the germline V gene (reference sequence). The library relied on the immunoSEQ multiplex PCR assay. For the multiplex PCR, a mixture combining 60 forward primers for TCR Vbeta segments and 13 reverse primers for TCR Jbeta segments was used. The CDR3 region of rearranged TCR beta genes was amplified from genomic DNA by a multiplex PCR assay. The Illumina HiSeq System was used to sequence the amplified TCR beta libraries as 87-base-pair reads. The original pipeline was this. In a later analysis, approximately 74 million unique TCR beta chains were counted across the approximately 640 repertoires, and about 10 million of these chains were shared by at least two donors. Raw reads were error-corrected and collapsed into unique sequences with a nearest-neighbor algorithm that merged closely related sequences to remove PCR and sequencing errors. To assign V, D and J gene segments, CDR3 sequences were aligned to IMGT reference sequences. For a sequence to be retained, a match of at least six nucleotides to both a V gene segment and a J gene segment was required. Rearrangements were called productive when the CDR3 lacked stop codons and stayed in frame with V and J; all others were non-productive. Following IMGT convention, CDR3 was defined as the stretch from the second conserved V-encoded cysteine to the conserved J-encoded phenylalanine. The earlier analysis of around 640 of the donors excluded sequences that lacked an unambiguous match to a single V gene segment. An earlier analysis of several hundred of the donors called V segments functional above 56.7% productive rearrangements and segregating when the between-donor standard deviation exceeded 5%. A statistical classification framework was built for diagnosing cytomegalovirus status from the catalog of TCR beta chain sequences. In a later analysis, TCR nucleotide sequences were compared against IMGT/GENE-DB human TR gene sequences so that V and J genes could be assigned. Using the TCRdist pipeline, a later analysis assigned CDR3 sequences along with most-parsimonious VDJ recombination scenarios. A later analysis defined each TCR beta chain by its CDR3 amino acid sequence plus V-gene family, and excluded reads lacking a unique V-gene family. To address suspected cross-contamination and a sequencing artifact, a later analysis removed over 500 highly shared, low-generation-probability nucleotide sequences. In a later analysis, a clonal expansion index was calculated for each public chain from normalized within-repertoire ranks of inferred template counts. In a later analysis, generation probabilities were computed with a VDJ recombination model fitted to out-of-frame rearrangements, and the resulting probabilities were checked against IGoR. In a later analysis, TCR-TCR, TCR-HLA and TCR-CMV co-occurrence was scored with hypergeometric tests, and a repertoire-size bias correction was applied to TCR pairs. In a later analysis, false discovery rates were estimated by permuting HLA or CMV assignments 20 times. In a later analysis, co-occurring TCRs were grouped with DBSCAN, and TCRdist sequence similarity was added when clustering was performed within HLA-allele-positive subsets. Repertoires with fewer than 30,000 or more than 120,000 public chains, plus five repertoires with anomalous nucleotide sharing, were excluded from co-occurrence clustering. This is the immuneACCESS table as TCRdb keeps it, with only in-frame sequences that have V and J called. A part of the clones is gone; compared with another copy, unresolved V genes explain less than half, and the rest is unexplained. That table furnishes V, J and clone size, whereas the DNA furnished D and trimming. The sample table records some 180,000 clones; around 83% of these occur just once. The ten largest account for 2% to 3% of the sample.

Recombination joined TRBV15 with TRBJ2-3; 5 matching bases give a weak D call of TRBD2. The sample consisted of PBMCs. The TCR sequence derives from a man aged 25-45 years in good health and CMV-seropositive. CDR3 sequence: CATSRVPDRGYQDTQYF. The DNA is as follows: TGTGCCACCAGCAGAGTACCGGACCGGGGATACCAAGATACGCAGTATTTT.